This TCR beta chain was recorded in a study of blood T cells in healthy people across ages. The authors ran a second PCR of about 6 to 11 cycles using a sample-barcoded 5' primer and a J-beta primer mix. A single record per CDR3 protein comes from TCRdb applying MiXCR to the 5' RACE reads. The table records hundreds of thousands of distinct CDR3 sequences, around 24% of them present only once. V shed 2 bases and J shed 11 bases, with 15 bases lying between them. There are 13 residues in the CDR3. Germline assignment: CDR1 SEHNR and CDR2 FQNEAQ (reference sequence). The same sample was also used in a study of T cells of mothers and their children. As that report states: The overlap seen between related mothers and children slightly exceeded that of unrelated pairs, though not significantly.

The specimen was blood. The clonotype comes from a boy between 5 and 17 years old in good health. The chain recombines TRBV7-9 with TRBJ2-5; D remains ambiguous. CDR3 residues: CASSLSPMPEQYF. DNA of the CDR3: TGTGCCAGCAGCTTATCCCCTATGCCGGAGCAGTACTTC.